These T cell receptor beta chains were read from a single sample in a study of blood T cell repertoires in COVID-19. Repertoires were generated with immunoSEQ multiplex PCR, while TCRdb's copy carries only in-frame clones and drops some. The sample contains 60,000 or so clones, about 74% of which appear only once. Sequencing input: peripheral blood. These TCRs come from an elderly woman with acute or convalescent COVID-19. Each CDR3 is given with its conserved first and last residue. A D gene is named only where the DNA matches it firmly.

14,TRBJ2-3,.,TRBV5-1,CASSLDWSTDTQYF
16,TRBJ2-3,.,TRBV4-2,CASSHGPGQGADTQYF
15,TRBJ2-3,TRBD2,TRBV30,CAWTPGTSGRAAQYF
16,TRBJ2-3,.,TRBV18,CASSPRGVSSTDTQYF
18,TRBJ2-7,TRBD2,TRBV7-9,CASSSSLGTSGRLPEQYF
14,TRBJ1-5,.,TRBV27,CASTLRGGGQPQHF
13,TRBJ2-7,.,TRBV30,CAWGAAGALGQYF
15,TRBJ1-1,TRBD1,TRBV28,CASSVSGQGDTEAFF
15,TRBJ1-1,.,TRBV5-5,CASSPLTGVNTEAFF
13,TRBJ2-7,TRBD2,TRBV4-3,CASSLLAGWEQYF
14,TRBJ1-5,.,TRBV30,CAWSRDSSNQPQHF
14,TRBJ2-4,TRBD2,TRBV24-1,CATSEPGLEDIQYF
12,TRBJ2-1,.,TRBV7-2,CASSAQGFEQFF
14,TRBJ2-1,TRBD2,TRBV27,CASSQTSPYNEQFF
20,TRBJ1-4,.,TRBV10-3,CAISGSSARGVPTTNEKLFF
16,TRBJ2-6,.,TRBV18,CASSPLDSPSANVLTF
15,TRBJ2-3,TRBD2,TRBV7-2,CASSFYGSGTDTQYF
16,TRBJ2-7,TRBD2,TRBV4-3,CASSQVAGASSYEQYF
16,TRBJ1-3,TRBD1,TRBV28,CASMGTGGFPGNTIYF
15,TRBJ2-3,TRBD2,TRBV7-9,CASSLAGTNTDTQYF
19,TRBJ2-3,.,TRBV28,CASRLPRGSGFGGTDTQYF
15,TRBJ2-3,TRBD1,TRBV11-2,CASSSRTGRTDTQYF
13,TRBJ1-1,TRBD1,TRBV18,CASSPGQGAEAFF
15,TRBJ1-6,.,TRBV3-1/TRBV3-2,CASSRDSTDNSPLHF
14,TRBJ1-2,TRBD1,TRBV4-3,CASSQNRGQEGYTF
14,TRBJ1-1,.,TRBV6-6,CASRQDRPNTEAFF
14,TRBJ2-7,TRBD2,TRBV11-2,CASSLSHSGTSCYF
14,TRBJ1-1,TRBD1,TRBV6-5,CASSLGTGTGRAFF
14,TRBJ1-6,.,TRBV19,CASSMPPASSPLHF
15,TRBJ2-1,TRBD2,TRBV5-4,CASSGTGGRYNEQFF
15,TRBJ1-1,.,TRBV11-1,CASSPWRVRGPEAFF
12,TRBJ1-2,.,TRBV28,CASSFGGVGYTF
13,TRBJ2-1,.,TRBV15,CATSPQGYNEQFF
17,TRBJ2-1,.,TRBV9,CASSELDRAGPYNEQFF
14,TRBJ1-2,TRBD1,TRBV6-5,CASSRGQQNYGYTF
14,TRBJ1-3,.,TRBV6-5,CASTPGGGGNTIYF
16,TRBJ1-2,.,TRBV7-2,CASSLRGNKGVNGYTF
14,TRBJ2-2,TRBD1,TRBV25-1,CASMGTGATGELFF
14,TRBJ1-2,.,TRBV19,CASSGRQRMNGYTF
15,TRBJ2-7,TRBD2,TRBV29-1,CSVERGTSGSYEQYF